These 30 T cell receptor beta chains were all obtained from the same sample, sequenced in a study of cytomegalovirus exposure and HLA in healthy donors (dated by TCRdb to the late 2010s). The library was made by the immunoSEQ multiplex PCR assay. The multiplex PCR relied on a mix of 60 forward primers for TCR Vbeta segments and 13 reverse primers for TCR Jbeta segments. As stored in TCRdb, this immuneACCESS dataset retains in-frame rearrangements with V and J assigned. A fraction of the clones does not appear; measured against another copy, unresolved V genes explain less than half of the discrepancy, and the remainder lacks a known reason. The sample table holds 150,000 to 200,000 clones, of which about 84% were seen once. The ten top clones hold around 4% of the sample. Sequenced sample: PBMCs. Every receptor here comes from a man over 45 in good health and CMV-seronegative.

The rearrangement links TRBV6-5 to TRBJ2-7, with D possibly TRBD2 on 7 matching bases. From germline, CDR1 is MNHEY and CDR2 SVGAGI. The CDR3 extends over 13 amino acids. V lost 4 bases, J lost 7 bases, and 14 bases lay in between. CDR3 sequence: CASSSLGGGEQYF. DNA of the CDR3: TGTGCCAGCAGTTCGCTAGGGGGAGGGGAGCAGTACTTC.

The V call is TRBV28, the J call TRBJ1-2, with a possible D match to TRBD1 (5 bases). Trimming removed 2 bases from V and 7 bases from J, with 14 bases in between. This CDR3 comprises 14 residues. Looked up from germline, CDR1 is MDHEN and CDR2 is SYDVKM. DNA for the CDR3: TGTGCCAGCAGTTTAGTTTCGGGAGGGGCTGGCTACACCTTC. This sequence encodes CASSLVSGGAGYTF.

The gene calls are TRBV7-8 and TRBJ2-1, with 11 bases that match TRBD1. Germline loops: CDR1 SGHVS, CDR2 FQNEAQ. V gave up 5 bases and J gave up 0 bases; unmatched junction bases: 3. The CDR3 totals 16 residues. The CDR3 loop is CASSLGTGGSYNEQFF. CDR3 DNA: TGTGCCAGCAGCCTGGGGACAGGGGGCTCCTACAATGAGCAGTTCTTC.

The chain is built from TRBV9 and TRBJ1-3; D might be TRBD1 (5 bases). CDR1 and CDR2 from the germline V gene are SGDLS and YYNGEE. V gave up 3 bases and J gave up 4 bases, with 8 bases separating them. The CDR3 consists of 13 residues. The CDR3: CASSAREGNTIYF. In nucleotides, the CDR3 is TGTGCCAGCAGCGCCAGGGAAGGAAACACCATATATTTT.

This chain joins TRBV7-3 and TRBJ2-1; a possible D gene is TRBD1 (5 bases). Germline V gives CDR1 SGHTA, CDR2 FQGTGA. This CDR3 is built from 13 residues. Trimming removed 3 bases at V and 12 bases at J, with 15 bases between. The CDR3 is CASSFLGQGLQFF. In DNA, the CDR3 is TGTGCCAGCAGCTTCCTCGGTCAGGGCTTGCAGTTCTTC.

V gene TRBV11-2 combines with J gene TRBJ2-7, with D possibly TRBD2 on 5 matching bases. CDR3 size: 13 residues. The germline CDR1 and CDR2 sequences are SGHAT and FQNNGV. Trimming pared 8 bases from V and 0 bases from J, leaving 11 bases between. The CDR3 region is CASEGGDSYEQYF. The CDR3 coding sequence is TGTGCCAGCGAGGGCGGCGACTCCTACGAGCAGTACTTC.

The chain is built from TRBV19 and TRBJ1-3, with a possible D match to TRBD1 (6 bases). Trimming shortened V by 4 bases and J by 4 bases, and 14 bases separated the two germline ends. The CDR3 totals 15 residues. Germline assignment: CDR1 LNHDA and CDR2 SQIVND (reference sequence). CDR3 in amino acids: CASSNPRGAGNTIYF. The CDR3, as DNA: TGTGCCAGTAGTAACCCCCGGGGGGCCGGAAACACCATATATTTT.

This chain connects TRBV5-4 to TRBJ1-1, with 7 positions matching TRBD1. The germline gives CDR1 SGHNT, CDR2 YYREEE (reference sequence). The trim removed 4 bases at V and 6 bases at J, leaving 9 bases unmatched. The CDR3 has 14 residues. This CDR3 is CASSPVPGGSEAFF. In DNA form, the CDR3 reads TGTGCCAGCAGCCCAGTCCCAGGGGGGTCTGAAGCTTTCTTT.

This clone has only a few counts. The chain carries TRBV18 and TRBJ2-3; 9 positions agree with TRBD2. Germline lookup yields CDR1 KGHSH and CDR2 LQKENI. The V gene end was trimmed by 2 bases and the J gene end by 0 bases; junction bases not matched to a gene: 9. This CDR3 contains 18 residues. The CDR3 sequence is CASSPNAGGLISTDTQYF. CDR3 bases: TGTGCCAGCTCACCAAACGCGGGGGGGCTTATAAGCACAGATACGCAGTATTTT.

V is TRBV5-4 and J is TRBJ1-1; 7 bases line up with TRBD1. Germline assignment: CDR1 SGHNT and CDR2 YYREEE (reference sequence). Unmatched junction bases numbered 7, after V lost 4 bases and J lost 1 base. The CDR3 has 15 amino acids. The CDR3 loop is CASSMGGTANTEAFF. As DNA, the CDR3 is TGTGCCAGCAGCATGGGGGGGACAGCGAACACTGAAGCTTTCTTT.

This clone showed up just a few times. This chain connects TRBV4-1 to TRBJ2-4; 7 bases are a match to TRBD2. The J segment lost 3 bases and the V segment lost 4 bases, leaving 0 bases of the junction unmatched. Per germline, CDR1 MGHRA and CDR2 YSYEKL. The CDR3 is made up of 13 amino acids. This CDR3 is CASSREGKNIQYF. DNA of the CDR3: TGCGCCAGCAGCCGGGAGGGCAAAAACATTCAGTACTTC.

The chain employs TRBV13 and TRBJ1-3; D remains ambiguous. CDR1 is PRHDT and CDR2 is FYEKMQ in the germline V gene (reference sequence). This CDR3 is 14 amino acids long. V was clipped by 5 bases and J by 4 bases, with 12 bases between them. CDR3 protein: CASSVRASGNTIYF. The DNA for the CDR3 is TGTGCCAGCAGCGTGCGGGCGAGCGGAAACACCATATATTTT.

This chain uses TRBV2 with TRBJ2-3; 9 bases fit TRBD2. The CDR3 spans 16 residues. V dropped 7 bases and J dropped 5; count of bases not matched to a gene: 13. Germline CDR1 reads SNHLY; CDR2 reads FYNNEI. The CDR3 sequence: CASTLPLAGPRDTQYF. DNA of the CDR3: TGTGCCAGCACCCTTCCTCTAGCGGGGCCACGAGATACGCAGTATTTT.

The genes are TRBV4-1 and TRBJ1-2, with 8 nucleotides matching TRBD1. V lost 4 bases to trimming and J lost 2 bases; unmatched junction nucleotides: 6. The CDR3 sequence is 15 residues long. Germline values: CDR1 MGHRA, CDR2 YSYEKL. CDR3 amino acids: CASSLTTGANYGYTF. The DNA for the CDR3 is TGCGCCAGCAGCCTCACGACAGGGGCCAACTATGGCTACACCTTC.

This clone has only one observation. The chain recombines TRBV4-1 with TRBJ2-1; D possibly corresponds to TRBD2 (7 bases). V was cut by 4 bases and J by 7 bases, with 20 bases left in between. CDR1 and CDR2 from the germline V gene are MGHRA and YSYEKL. CDR3 length: 16 amino acids. The CDR3 region is CASSPHPGGLANEQFF. As DNA, the CDR3 is TGCGCCAGCAGCCCTCACCCCGGGGGGCTAGCAAATGAGCAGTTCTTC.

Concerning this clone: The same CDR3 also results from other DNA sequences found in this sample. Here the CDR3 DNA reads TGTGCCAGCTCACCATCGACGGACTTCCTCTCTAACTATGGCTACACCTTC. It translates to CASSPSTDFLSNYGYTF. V is TRBV18 and J is TRBJ1-2; D remains unclear. Trimming took off 2 bases at V and 0 bases at J, with 16 bases between the two ends. This CDR3 comprises 17 residues. Looked up from germline, CDR1 is KGHSH and CDR2 is LQKENI.

This clone was picked up a small number of times. J is TRBJ2-3 and V is TRBV6-4; a possible D gene is TRBD1 (5 bases). In germline, CDR1 is MRHNA, CDR2 SNTAGT. V was pared by 2 bases and J by 0 bases, with 9 bases between. This CDR3 has 15 residues. The CDR3 region is CASSDRGRSTDTQYF. CDR3 DNA sequence: TGTGCCAGCAGTGACAGGGGAAGGAGCACAGATACGCAGTATTTT.

This clone has only a few counts. V and J are TRBV11-2 and TRBJ1-1, with D perhaps TRBD1 (5 bases). The ends were cut back, 5 bases at V and 1 base at J, with 8 bases in the middle. CDR1 is SGHAT and CDR2 is FQNNGV in the germline V gene. This CDR3 region has 13 residues. In DNA, the CDR3 is TGTGCCAGCAGCCAACAGGAGAACACTGAAGCTTTCTTT. Translation: CASSQQENTEAFF.

V usage is TRBV7-9 and J usage is TRBJ2-7; no clear D gene. The CDR3 runs to 16 residues. Per germline, CDR1 SEHNR and CDR2 FQNEAQ (reference sequence). V was clipped by 1 base and J by 0 bases, with 13 bases between them. CDR3 sequence reads: CASSLDFPASSYEQYF. CDR3 DNA: TGTGCCAGCAGCTTAGATTTCCCAGCTAGCTCCTACGAGCAGTACTTC.

This sequence joins TRBV7-2 and TRBJ2-7, with a weak D call TRBD1 (5 bases). The germline gives CDR1 SGHTA, CDR2 FQGNSA. Trimming removed 2 bases at V and 0 bases at J, with 14 bases between. The CDR3 extends over 16 amino acids. DNA of the CDR3: TGTGCCAGCAGCTTATTTCCGTCAGGGCCCTCCTACGAGCAGTACTTC. Translated, it gives CASSLFPSGPSYEQYF.

This rearrangement joins TRBV19 to TRBJ2-5, with TRBD1 matching over 9 bases. The CDR3 covers 15 residues. V lost 5 bases and J lost 3; bases outside the gene matches: 7. The germline V gene has CDR1 LNHDA and CDR2 SQIVND (reference sequence). The CDR3 reads CASSADRGVEETQYF. DNA for the CDR3: TGTGCCAGTAGTGCGGACAGGGGCGTAGAAGAGACCCAGTACTTC.

The CDR3 loop is CASSYSGTGRQPQHF. In DNA, the CDR3 is TGTGCCAGCAGTTACTCCGGGACAGGGAGACAGCCCCAGCATTTT. This rearrangement joins TRBV6-5 to TRBJ1-5; 9 bases match TRBD1. Germline trimming cut 0 bases from V and 7 bases from J; bases unmatched to any gene: 4. Looked up from germline, CDR1 is MNHEY and CDR2 is SVGAGI. The CDR3 spans 15 residues.

The V and J genes are TRBV7-2 and TRBJ1-1; the D gene is possibly TRBD1 (6 bases). This CDR3 contains 13 residues. The germline CDR1 and CDR2 sequences are SGHTA and FQGNSA. The ends were cut back, 8 bases at V and 11 bases at J, with 21 bases in the middle. In nucleotides, the CDR3 is TGTGCCAGCGACCATCCAGGGGCGCCGGATGCTTTCTTT. Encoded protein: CASDHPGAPDAFF.

The chain employs TRBV4-1 and TRBJ1-1, with TRBD1 matching over 7 bases. V shed 6 bases and J 1 base; nucleotides not matched to a gene: 8. CDR1 and CDR2 (germline): MGHRA, YSYEKL. CDR3 length equals 15 residues. The CDR3 coding sequence is TGCGCCAGCAGACGGGAAACAGGGGCGAACACTGAAGCTTTCTTT. As protein: CASRRETGANTEAFF.

This chain joins TRBV5-1 and TRBJ1-5; weak D call: TRBD1 (5 bases). The CDR3 runs 15 residues. Deletions cut 0 bases from V and 7 bases from J, with 14 bases between. In germline, CDR1 is SGHRS, CDR2 YFSETQ. CDR3 region: CASSLVPGPGQPQHF. CDR3 coding DNA: TGCGCCAGCAGCTTGGTTCCAGGGCCTGGGCAGCCCCAGCATTTT.

This sequence joins TRBV2 and TRBJ2-7; tentatively, D is TRBD2 (6 bases). The CDR3 totals 15 residues. Germline CDR1 is SNHLY and CDR2 is FYNNEI. Trimming removed 5 bases from V and 2 bases from J, with 16 bases in between. CDR3 coding DNA: TGTGCCAGCAGTAGTCAAGGAGGGTCCGCCTACGAGCAGTACTTC. Protein sequence: CASSSQGGSAYEQYF.

The V call is TRBV5-6, the J call TRBJ1-2; possibly TRBD1 for D (6 bases). V lost 4 bases to trimming and J lost 6 bases, with 19 bases between them. In germline, CDR1 is SGHDT, CDR2 YYEEEE. The CDR3 sequence is 15 residues long. CDR3 in amino acids: CASSPTETGRNGYTF. The CDR3 region has the DNA TGTGCCAGCAGCCCCACCGAGACAGGAAGGAATGGCTACACCTTC.

The chain carries TRBV27 and TRBJ1-1; D is uncertain. Germline V gives CDR1 MNHEY, CDR2 SMNVEV (reference sequence). Trimming shortened V by 3 bases and J by 1 base, and 12 bases separated the two germline ends. The CDR3 has 15 amino acids. This CDR3 reads CASSFYRVGNTEAFF. The CDR3 DNA is TGTGCCAGCAGTTTTTATCGGGTGGGGAACACTGAAGCTTTCTTT.

On this clone: Its ends do not fully match the called genes, so a read error is possible. The chain has TRBV7-9 and TRBJ2-7, with a possible D match to TRBD1 (7 bases). The CDR3 has 11 residues. Germline assignment: CDR1 SEHNR and CDR2 FQNEAQ (reference sequence). CDR3 sequence reads: CSSSSGDRRRF. The CDR3 DNA reads as TGTTCCAGCAGCTCGGGGGACAGACGTAGGTTC.

This clone was seen once. This chain connects TRBV29-1 to TRBJ1-1; TRBD1 aligns across 8 bases. Germline lookup yields CDR1 SQVTM and CDR2 ANQGSEA. The CDR3 runs 12 residues. Trimming took 6 bases from V and 4 from J; bases not matched to a gene: 4. CDR3 sequence: CSVLDRVTEAFF. The CDR3 DNA is TGCAGCGTCTTGGACAGGGTCACTGAAGCTTTCTTT.